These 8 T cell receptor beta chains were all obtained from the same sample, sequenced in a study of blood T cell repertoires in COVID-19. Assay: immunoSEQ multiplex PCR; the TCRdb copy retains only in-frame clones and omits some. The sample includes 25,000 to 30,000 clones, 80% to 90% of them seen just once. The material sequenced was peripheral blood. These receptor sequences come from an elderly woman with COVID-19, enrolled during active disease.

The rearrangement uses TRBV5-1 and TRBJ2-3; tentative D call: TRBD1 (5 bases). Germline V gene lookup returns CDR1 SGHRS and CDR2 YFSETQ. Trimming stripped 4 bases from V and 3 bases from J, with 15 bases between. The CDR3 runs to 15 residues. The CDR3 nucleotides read TGCGCCAGCAGCCAGGACACGAAACGGACAGATACGCAGTATTTT. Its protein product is CASSQDTKRTDTQYF.

The CDR3 here is CASSLDRGGTDTQYF. The CDR3 DNA is TGCGCCAGCAGCTTGGATCGGGGGGGCACAGATACGCAGTATTTT. The V gene is TRBV5-1, the J gene TRBJ2-3; 7 bases line up with TRBD2. This CDR3 is 15 amino acids long. V was clipped by 0 bases and J by 1 base; unmatched bases: 2. Germline CDR1 and CDR2: SGHRS and YFSETQ.

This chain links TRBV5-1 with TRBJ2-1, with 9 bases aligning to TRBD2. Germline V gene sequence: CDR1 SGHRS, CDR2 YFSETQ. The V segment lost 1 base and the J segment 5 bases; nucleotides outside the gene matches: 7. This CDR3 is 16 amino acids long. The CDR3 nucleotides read TGCGCCAGCAGCTTGATAGGCGGGGGGGCCAACAATGAGCAGTTCTTC. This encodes CASSLIGGGANNEQFF. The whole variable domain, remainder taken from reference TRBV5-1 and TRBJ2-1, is KAGVTQTPRYLIKTRGQQVTLSCSPISGHRSVSWYQQTPGQGLQFLFEYFSETQRNKGNFPGRFSGRQFSNSRSEMNVSTLELGDSALYLCASSLIGGGANNEQFFGPGTRLTVL.

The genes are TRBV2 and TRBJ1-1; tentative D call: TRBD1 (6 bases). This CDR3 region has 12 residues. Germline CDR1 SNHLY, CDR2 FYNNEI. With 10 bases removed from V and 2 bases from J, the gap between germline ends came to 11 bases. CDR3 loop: CATNRENTEAFF. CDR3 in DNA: TGTGCCACGAACAGGGAAAACACTGAAGCTTTCTTT.

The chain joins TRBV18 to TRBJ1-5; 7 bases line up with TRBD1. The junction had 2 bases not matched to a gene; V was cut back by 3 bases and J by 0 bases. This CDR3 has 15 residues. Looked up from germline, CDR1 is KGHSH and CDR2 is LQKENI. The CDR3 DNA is TGTGCCAGCTCACCGGGACAGAATAGCAATCAGCCCCAGCATTTT. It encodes CASSPGQNSNQPQHF. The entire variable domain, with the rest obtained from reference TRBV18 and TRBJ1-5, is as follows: NAGVMQNPRHLVRRRGQEARLRCSPMKGHSHVYWYRQLPEEGLKFMVYLQKENIIDESGMPKERFSAEFPKEGPSILRIQQVVRGDSAAYFCASSPGQNSNQPQHFGDGTRLSIL.

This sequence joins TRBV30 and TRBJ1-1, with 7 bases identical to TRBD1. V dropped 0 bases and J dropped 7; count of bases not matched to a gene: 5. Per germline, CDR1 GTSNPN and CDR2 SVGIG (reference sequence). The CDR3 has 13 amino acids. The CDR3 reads CAWSVPRGDEAFF. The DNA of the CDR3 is TGTGCCTGGAGTGTCCCCAGGGGGGATGAAGCTTTCTTT. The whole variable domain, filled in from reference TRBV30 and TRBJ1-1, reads SQTIHQWPATLVQPVGSPLSLECTVEGTSNPNLYWYRQAAGRGLQLLFYSVGIGQISSEVPQNLSASRPQDRQFILSSKKLLLSDSGFYLCAWSVPRGDEAFFGQGTRLTVV.

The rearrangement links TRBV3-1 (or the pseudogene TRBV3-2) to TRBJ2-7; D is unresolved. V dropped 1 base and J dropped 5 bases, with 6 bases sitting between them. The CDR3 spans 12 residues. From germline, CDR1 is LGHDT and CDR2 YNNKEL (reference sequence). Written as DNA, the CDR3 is TGTGCCAGCAGCCAAGGCGGAGACGAGCAGTACTTC. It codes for CASSQGGDEQYF.

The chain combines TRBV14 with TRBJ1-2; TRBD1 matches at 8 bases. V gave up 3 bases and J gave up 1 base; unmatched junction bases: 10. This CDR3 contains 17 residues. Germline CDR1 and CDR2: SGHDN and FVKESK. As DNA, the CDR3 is TGTGCCAGCAGCCAGGACCAGAGGGACAGGCTTAACTATGGCTACACCTTC. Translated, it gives CASSQDQRDRLNYGYTF.